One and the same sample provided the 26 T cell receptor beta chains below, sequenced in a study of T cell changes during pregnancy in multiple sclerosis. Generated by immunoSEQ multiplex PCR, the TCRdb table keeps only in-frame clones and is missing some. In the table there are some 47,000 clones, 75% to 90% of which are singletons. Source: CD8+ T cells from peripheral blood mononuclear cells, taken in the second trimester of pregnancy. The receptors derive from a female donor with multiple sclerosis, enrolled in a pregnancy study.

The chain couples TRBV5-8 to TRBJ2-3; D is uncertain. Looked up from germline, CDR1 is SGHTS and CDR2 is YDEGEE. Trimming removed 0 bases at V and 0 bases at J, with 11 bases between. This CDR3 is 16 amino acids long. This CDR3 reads CASSLGATTSTDTQYF. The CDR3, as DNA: TGTGCCAGCAGCTTGGGGGCTACAACTAGCACAGATACGCAGTATTTT.

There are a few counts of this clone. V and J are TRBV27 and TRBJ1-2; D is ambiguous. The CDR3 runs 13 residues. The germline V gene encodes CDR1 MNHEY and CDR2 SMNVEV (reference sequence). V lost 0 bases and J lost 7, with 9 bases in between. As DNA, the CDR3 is TGTGCCAGCAGTTTATCCGAGGTGGGTGGCTACACCTTC. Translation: CASSLSEVGGYTF.

The chain's CDR3 is CASSYSGTVATGELFF. DNA of the CDR3: TGTGCCAGCAGTTACTCCGGGACAGTTGCCACCGGGGAGCTGTTTTTT. The V gene is TRBV6-5, the J gene TRBJ2-2, with 7 bases aligning to TRBD1. The CDR3 length is 16 residues. From germline, CDR1 is MNHEY and CDR2 SVGAGI. Trimming cost V 0 bases and J 4 bases; bases outside gene matches: 5.

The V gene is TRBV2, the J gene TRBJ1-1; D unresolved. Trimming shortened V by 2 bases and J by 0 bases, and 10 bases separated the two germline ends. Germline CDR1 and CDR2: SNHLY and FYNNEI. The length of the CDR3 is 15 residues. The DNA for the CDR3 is TGTGCCAGCAGTGAAACCAGCGCGCTGAACACTGAAGCTTTCTTT. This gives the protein CASSETSALNTEAFF.

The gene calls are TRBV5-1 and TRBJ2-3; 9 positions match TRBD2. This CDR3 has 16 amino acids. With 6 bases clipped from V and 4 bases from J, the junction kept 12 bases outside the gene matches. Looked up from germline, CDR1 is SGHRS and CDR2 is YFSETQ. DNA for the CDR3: TGCGCCAGCATTACGCGGGGGGGCGAGGTTGCAGATACGCAGTATTTT. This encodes CASITRGGEVADTQYF.

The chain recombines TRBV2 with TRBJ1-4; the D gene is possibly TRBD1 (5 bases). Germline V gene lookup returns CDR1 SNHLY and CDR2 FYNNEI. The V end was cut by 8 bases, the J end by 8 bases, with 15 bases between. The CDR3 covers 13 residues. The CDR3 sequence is CASRTGEVEKLFF. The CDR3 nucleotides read TGTGCCAGCCGGACGGGGGAGGTCGAAAAACTGTTTTTT.

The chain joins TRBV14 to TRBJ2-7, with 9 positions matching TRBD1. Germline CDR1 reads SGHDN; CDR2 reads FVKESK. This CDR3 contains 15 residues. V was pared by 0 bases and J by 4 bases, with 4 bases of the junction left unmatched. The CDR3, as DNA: TGTGCCAGCAGCCAAGATTGGGGACAGGGATACGAGCAGTACTTC. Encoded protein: CASSQDWGQGYEQYF.

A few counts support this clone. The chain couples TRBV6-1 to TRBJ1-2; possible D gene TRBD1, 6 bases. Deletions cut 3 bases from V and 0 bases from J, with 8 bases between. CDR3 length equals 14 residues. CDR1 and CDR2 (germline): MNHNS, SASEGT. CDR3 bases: TGTGCCAGCAGTGACAGGGGACCTAACTATGGCTACACCTTC. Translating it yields CASSDRGPNYGYTF.

The CDR3 spells CASSAEDRGDSPLHF. The CDR3 nucleotides read TGTGCCAGCAGTGCCGAGGACAGGGGTGATTCACCCCTCCACTTT. The rearrangement joins TRBV25-1 to TRBJ1-6; 9 nucleotides line up with TRBD1. The CDR3 is made up of 15 amino acids. Germline CDR1 is MGHDK and CDR2 is SYGVNS. V lost 4 bases and J lost 8; bases outside the gene matches: 6.

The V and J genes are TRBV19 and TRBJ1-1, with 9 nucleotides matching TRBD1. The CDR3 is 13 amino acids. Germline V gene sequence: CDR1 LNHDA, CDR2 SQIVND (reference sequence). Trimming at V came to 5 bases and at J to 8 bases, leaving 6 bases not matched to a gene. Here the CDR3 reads CASSEQGAPEAFF. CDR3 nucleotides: TGTGCCAGTAGTGAACAGGGGGCCCCCGAAGCTTTCTTT.

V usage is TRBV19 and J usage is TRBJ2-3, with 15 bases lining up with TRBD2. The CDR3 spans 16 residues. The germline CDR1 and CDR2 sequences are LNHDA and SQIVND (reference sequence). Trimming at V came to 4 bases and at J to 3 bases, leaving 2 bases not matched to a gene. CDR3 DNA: TGTGCCAGTAGTACTGGGACTAGCGGGGGGACAGATACGCAGTATTTT. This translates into CASSTGTSGGTDTQYF.

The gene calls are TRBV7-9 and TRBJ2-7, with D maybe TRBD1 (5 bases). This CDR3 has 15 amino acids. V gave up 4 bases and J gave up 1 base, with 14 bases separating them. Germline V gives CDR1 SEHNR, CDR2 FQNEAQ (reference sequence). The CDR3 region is CASSSGHTLSYEQYF. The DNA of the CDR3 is TGTGCCAGCAGCTCTGGACACACGTTGTCCTACGAGCAGTACTTC.

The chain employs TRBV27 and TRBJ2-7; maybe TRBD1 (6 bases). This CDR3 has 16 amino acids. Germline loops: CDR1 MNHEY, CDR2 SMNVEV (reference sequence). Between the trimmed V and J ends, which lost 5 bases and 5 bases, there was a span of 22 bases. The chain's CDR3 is CASSPAGAPPADEQYF. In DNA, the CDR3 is TGTGCCAGCAGTCCCGCAGGGGCGCCCCCCGCCGACGAGCAGTACTTC.

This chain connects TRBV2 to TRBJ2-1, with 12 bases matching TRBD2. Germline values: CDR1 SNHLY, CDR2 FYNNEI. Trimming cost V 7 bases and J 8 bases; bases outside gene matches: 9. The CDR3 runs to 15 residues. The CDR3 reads CASKGRTSGDDEQFF. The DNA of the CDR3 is TGTGCCAGCAAGGGGCGGACTAGCGGGGACGATGAGCAGTTCTTC.

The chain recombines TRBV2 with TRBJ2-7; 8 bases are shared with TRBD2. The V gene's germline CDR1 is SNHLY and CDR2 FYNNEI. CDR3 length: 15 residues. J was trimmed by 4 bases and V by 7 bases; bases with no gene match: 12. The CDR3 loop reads CASIPLRGGRYEQYF. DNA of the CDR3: TGTGCCAGCATCCCGTTACGGGGGGGCAGGTACGAGCAGTACTTC.

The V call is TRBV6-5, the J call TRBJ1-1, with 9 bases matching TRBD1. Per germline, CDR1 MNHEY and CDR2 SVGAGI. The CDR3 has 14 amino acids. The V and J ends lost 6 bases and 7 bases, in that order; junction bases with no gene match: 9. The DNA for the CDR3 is TGTGCCAGCAGACCCGGACAGGGGTTGGGTGAAGCTTTCTTT. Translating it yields CASRPGQGLGEAFF.

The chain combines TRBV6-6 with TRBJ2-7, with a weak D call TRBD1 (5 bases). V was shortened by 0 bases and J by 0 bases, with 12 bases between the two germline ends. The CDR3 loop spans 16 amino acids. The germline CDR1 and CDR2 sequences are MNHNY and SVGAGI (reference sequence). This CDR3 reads CASSYSPRQSSYEQYF. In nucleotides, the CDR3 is TGTGCCAGCAGTTACTCCCCCCGACAGTCCTCCTACGAGCAGTACTTC.

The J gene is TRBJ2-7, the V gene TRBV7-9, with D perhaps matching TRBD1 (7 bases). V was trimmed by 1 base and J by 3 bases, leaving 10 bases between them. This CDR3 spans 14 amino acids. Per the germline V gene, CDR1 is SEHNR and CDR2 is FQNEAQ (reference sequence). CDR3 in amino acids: CASSLGGDSYEQYF. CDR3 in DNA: TGTGCCAGCAGCTTAGGGGGGGACAGCTACGAGCAGTACTTC.

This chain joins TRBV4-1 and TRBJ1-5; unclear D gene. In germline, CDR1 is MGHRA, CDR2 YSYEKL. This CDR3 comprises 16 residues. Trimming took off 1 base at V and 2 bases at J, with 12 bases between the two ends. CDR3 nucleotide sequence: TGCGCCAGCAGCCAAGGAGGTTCTTTGGGCAATCAGCCCCAGCATTTT. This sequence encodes CASSQGGSLGNQPQHF.

The CDR3: CASSPSRQETQYF. The CDR3 DNA sequence: TGCGCCAGCAGCCCGTCGAGGCAAGAGACCCAGTACTTC. The chain employs TRBV4-1 and TRBJ2-5; D is uncertain. CDR1 is MGHRA, CDR2 YSYEKL, per germline. The CDR3 runs to 13 residues. V lost 4 bases, J lost 2 bases, and 8 bases lay in between.

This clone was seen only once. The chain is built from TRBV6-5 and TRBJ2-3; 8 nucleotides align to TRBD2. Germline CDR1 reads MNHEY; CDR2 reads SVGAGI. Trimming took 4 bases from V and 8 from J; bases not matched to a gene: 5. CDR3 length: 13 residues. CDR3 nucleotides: TGTGCCAGCAGTTCGGGGGGGGCGGGTACGCAGTATTTT. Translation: CASSSGGAGTQYF.

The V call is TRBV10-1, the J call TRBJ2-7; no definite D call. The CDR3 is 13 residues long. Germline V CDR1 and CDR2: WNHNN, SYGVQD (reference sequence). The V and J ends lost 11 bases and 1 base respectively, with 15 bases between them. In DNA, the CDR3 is TGCGCCGGAAAAGAGGTACGGTCCTACGAGCAGTACTTC. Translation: CAGKEVRSYEQYF.

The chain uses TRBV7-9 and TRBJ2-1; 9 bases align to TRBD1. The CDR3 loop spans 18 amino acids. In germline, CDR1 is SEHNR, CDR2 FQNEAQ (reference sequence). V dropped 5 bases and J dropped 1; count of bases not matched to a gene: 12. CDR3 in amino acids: CASSGGQGSYRSYNEQFF. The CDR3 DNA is TGTGCCAGCAGCGGTGGACAGGGGAGTTATCGGTCCTACAATGAGCAGTTCTTC.

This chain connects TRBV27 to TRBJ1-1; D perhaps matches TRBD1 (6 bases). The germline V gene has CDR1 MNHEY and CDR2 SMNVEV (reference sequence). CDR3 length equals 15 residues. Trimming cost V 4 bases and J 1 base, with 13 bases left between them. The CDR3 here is CASSSDRLPNTEAFF. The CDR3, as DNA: TGTGCCAGCAGTTCAGACAGGTTACCGAACACTGAAGCTTTCTTT.

CDR3 bases: TGCGCCAGCAGCTTGGTTATGGAGGCCGAAGAGACCCAGTACTTC. As protein: CASSLVMEAEETQYF. V and J are TRBV5-1 and TRBJ2-5, with a weak D call TRBD2 (5 bases). Looked up from germline, CDR1 is SGHRS and CDR2 is YFSETQ. The CDR3 runs to 15 residues. Between the trimmed V and J ends, which lost 0 bases and 3 bases, there was a span of 12 bases.

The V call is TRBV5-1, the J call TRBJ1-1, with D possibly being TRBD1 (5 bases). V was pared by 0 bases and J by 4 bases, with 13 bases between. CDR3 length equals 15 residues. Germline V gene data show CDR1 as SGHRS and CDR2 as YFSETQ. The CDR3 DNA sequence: TGCGCCAGCAGCTTGGGGGGCAGACACTTCACTGAAGCTTTCTTT. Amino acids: CASSLGGRHFTEAFF.